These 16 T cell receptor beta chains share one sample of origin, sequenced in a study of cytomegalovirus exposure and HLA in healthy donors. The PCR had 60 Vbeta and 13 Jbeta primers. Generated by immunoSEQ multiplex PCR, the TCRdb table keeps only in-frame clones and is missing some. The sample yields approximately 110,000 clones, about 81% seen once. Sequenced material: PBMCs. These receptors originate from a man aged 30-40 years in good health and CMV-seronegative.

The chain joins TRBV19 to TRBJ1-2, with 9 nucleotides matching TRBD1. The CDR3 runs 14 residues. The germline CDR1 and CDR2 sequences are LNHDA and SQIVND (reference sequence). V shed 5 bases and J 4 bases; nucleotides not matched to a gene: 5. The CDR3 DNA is TGTGCCAGTAGTGTCACAGGGGGCGCCTATGGCTACACCTTC. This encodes CASSVTGGAYGYTF.

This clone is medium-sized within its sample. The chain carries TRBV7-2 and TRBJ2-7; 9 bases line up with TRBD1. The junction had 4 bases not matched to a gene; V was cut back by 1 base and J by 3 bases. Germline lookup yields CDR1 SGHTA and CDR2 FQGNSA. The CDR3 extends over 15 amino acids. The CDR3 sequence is CASSLEVTGGYEQYF. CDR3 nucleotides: TGTGCCAGCAGCTTAGAAGTGACAGGGGGCTACGAGCAGTACTTC.

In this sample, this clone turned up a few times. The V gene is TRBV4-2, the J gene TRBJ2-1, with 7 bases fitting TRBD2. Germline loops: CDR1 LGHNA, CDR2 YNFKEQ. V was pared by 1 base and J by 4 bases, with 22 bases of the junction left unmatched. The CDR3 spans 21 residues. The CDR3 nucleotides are TGTGCCAGCAGCCAAGCCCAGACTCGGAAGACCTTGGGAGGGCAATACAATGAGCAGTTCTTC. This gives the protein CASSQAQTRKTLGGQYNEQFF.

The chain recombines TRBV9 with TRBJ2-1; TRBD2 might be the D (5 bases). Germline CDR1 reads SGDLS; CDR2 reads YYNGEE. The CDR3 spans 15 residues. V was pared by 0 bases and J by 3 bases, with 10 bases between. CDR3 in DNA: TGTGCCAGCAGCGTAGAGAGGGAGAGCTACAATGAGCAGTTCTTC. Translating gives CASSVERESYNEQFF.

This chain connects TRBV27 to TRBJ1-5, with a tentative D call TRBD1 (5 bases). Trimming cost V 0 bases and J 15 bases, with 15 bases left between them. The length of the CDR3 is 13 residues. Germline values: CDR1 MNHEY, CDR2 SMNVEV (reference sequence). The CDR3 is CASSLSLGLGGHF. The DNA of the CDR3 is TGTGCCAGCAGTTTATCGTTGGGGCTGGGTGGGCATTTT.

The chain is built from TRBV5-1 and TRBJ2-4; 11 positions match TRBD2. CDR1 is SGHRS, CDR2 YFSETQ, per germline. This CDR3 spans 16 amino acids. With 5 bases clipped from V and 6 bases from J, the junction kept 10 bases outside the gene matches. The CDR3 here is CASRTGLAETGNIQYF. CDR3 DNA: TGCGCCAGCAGGACGGGACTAGCGGAGACGGGAAACATTCAGTACTTC.

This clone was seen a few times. The CDR3 nucleotides are TGTGCCAGCAGCTTGTGGGGGGAGGCCACTGAAGCTTTCTTT. It yields the protein CASSLWGEATEAFF. The J gene is TRBJ1-1, the V gene TRBV5-6; D possibly corresponds to TRBD1 (5 bases). The CDR3 length is 14 residues. Trimming took 1 base from V and 4 from J, leaving 11 bases between them. Germline V CDR1 and CDR2: SGHDT, YYEEEE.

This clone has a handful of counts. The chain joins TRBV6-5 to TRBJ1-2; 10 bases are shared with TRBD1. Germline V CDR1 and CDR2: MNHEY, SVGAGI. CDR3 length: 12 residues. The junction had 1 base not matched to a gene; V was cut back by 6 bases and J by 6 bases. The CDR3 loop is CASSDRGHGYTF. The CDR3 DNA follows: TGTGCCAGCAGCGACAGGGGGCATGGCTACACCTTC.

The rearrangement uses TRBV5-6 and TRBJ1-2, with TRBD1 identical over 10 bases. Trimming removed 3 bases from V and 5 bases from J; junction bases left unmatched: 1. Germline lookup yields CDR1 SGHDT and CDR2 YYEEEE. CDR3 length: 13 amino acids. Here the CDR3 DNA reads TGTGCCAGCAGCTCGGGACAGGGGTATGGCTACACCTTC. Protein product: CASSSGQGYGYTF.

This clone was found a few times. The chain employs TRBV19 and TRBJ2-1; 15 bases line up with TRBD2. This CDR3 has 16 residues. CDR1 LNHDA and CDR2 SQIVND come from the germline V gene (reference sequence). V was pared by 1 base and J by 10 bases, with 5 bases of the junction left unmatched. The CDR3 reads CASSIVSGTSGGEQFF. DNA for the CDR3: TGTGCCAGTAGTATAGTGTCAGGGACTAGCGGGGGGGAGCAGTTCTTC.

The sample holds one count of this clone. CDR3 loop: CASSSDISYEQYF. The CDR3 region has the DNA TGTGCCAGCAGCTCGGACATCTCCTACGAGCAGTACTTC. The chain is built from TRBV7-7 and TRBJ2-5; possible D gene TRBD1, 5 bases. The J call is uncertain, as TRBJ2-7 better fits the DNA end. The CDR3 extends over 13 amino acids. Germline CDR1 and CDR2: SSHAT and FNYEAQ (reference sequence).

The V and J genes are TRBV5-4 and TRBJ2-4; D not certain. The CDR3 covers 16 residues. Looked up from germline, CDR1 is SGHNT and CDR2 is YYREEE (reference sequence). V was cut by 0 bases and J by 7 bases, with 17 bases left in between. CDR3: CASSLVASGSRNIQYF. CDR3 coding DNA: TGTGCCAGCAGCTTGGTTGCGTCCGGTTCCCGTAACATTCAGTACTTC.

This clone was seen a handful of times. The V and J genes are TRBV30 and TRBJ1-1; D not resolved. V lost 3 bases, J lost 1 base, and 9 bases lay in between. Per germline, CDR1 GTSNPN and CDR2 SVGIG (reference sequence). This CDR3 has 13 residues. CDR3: CAWRGAGNTEAFF. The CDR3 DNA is TGTGCCTGGAGGGGCGCAGGGAACACTGAAGCTTTCTTT.

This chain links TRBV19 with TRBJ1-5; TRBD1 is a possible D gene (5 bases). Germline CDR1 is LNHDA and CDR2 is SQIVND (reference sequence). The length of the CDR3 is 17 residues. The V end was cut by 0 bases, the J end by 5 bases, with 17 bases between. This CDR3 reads CASSIDNRSIGDQPQHF. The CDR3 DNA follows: TGTGCCAGTAGTATAGATAACAGGTCTATTGGTGATCAGCCCCAGCATTTT.

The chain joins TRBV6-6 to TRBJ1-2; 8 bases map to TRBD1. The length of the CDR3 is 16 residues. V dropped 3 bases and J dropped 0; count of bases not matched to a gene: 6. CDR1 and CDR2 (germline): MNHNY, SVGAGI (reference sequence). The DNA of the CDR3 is TGTGCCAGCAGTTATCTAGGACAGGGCTCTAACTATGGCTACACCTTC. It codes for CASSYLGQGSNYGYTF.

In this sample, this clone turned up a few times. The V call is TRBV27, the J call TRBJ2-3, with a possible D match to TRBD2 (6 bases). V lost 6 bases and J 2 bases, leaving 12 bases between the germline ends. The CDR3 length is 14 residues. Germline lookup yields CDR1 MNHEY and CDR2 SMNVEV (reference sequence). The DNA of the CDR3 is TGTGCCAGCAGCCGCCGCGGGAACACAGATACGCAGTATTTT. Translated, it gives CASSRRGNTDTQYF.